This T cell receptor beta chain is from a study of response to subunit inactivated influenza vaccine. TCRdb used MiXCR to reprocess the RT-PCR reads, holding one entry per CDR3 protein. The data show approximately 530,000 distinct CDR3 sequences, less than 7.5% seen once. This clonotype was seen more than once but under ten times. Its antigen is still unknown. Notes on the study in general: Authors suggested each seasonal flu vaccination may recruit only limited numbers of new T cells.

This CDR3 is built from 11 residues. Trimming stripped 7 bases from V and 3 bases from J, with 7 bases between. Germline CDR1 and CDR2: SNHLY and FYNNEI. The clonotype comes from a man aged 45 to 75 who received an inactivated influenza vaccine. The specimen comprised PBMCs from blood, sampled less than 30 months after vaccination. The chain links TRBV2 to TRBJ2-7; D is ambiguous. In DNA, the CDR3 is TGTGCCAGCAACCGATACTACGAGCAGTACTTC. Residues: CASNRYYEQYF.